The 14 T cell receptor beta chains reported below all come from one sample, sequenced in a study of blood T cell repertoires in COVID-19 (dated by TCRdb to 2019 to 2021). The protocol used for the library was the immunoSEQ multiplex PCR assay. Imported from immuneACCESS, the table was reduced by TCRdb to in-frame sequences with V and J called. These copies leave out some clones; in studies compared against another copy, an unresolved V gene accounts for under half, and the cause of the remainder is not known. The sample table contains some 14,000 clones; only one count was recorded for approximately 84% of them. The ten largest account for 16% of the sample. The sample taken for sequencing was peripheral blood. The receptors shown here come from a human donor in a cohort sampled during active COVID-19.

V usage is TRBV19 and J usage is TRBJ2-1; 7 bases are a match to TRBD1. V shed 5 bases, J shed 2 bases, and the junction held 9 bases outside the gene matches. The CDR3 sequence is 16 residues long. Per the germline V gene, CDR1 is LNHDA and CDR2 is SQIVND (reference sequence). CDR3 loop: CASSYTRDSTYNEQFF. DNA of the CDR3: TGTGCCAGTAGTTACACCCGGGACAGTACCTACAATGAGCAGTTCTTC. The full variable domain, its missing parts supplied by reference TRBV19 and TRBJ2-1, is DGGITQSPKYLFRKEGQNVTLSCEQNLNHDAMYWYRQDPGQGLRLIYYSQIVNDFQKGDIAEGYSVSREKKESFPLTVTSAQKNPTAFYLCASSYTRDSTYNEQFFGPGTRLTVL.

This rearrangement joins TRBV7-9 to TRBJ2-7; 9 bases match TRBD2. V was clipped by 4 bases and J by 2 bases; unmatched bases: 6. This CDR3 spans 15 amino acids. Germline loops: CDR1 SEHNR, CDR2 FQNEAQ (reference sequence). The chain's CDR3 is CASSSGLARTYEQYF. The DNA of the CDR3 is TGTGCCAGCAGCTCCGGACTAGCGCGCACCTACGAGCAGTACTTC.

The chain recombines TRBV11-1 with TRBJ2-1; 7 bases are shared with TRBD2. In germline, CDR1 is SGHAT, CDR2 FQDESV (reference sequence). The CDR3 loop spans 14 amino acids. V gave up 5 bases and J gave up 9 bases; unmatched junction bases: 10. The CDR3 is CASSAGAAYGEQFF. The CDR3 nucleotides are TGTGCCAGCAGCGCGGGAGCAGCGTACGGTGAGCAGTTCTTC.

This chain joins TRBV14 and TRBJ2-7, with D possibly being TRBD2 (6 bases). Germline values: CDR1 SGHDN, CDR2 FVKESK. The CDR3 has 11 amino acids. V dropped 3 bases and J dropped 9 bases, with 9 bases sitting between them. In DNA form, the CDR3 reads TGTGCCAGCAGCCAGGGGGGTTTGCAGTACTTC. Residues: CASSQGGLQYF.

The chain carries TRBV3-1 (or the pseudogene TRBV3-2) and TRBJ1-2; possible D gene TRBD1, 6 bases. This CDR3 is built from 16 residues. The ends were cut back, 0 bases at V and 4 bases at J, with 15 bases in the middle. CDR1 is LGHDT, CDR2 YNNKEL, per germline (reference sequence). This chain's CDR3 is CASSQDVIRGSYGYTF. The CDR3 DNA sequence: TGTGCCAGCAGCCAAGACGTGATCAGGGGCAGCTATGGCTACACCTTC.

This clone was counted between two and nine times. J is TRBJ1-6 and V is TRBV18; 8 bases are a match to TRBD1. This CDR3 has 16 residues. The germline V gene encodes CDR1 KGHSH and CDR2 LQKENI. V shed 3 bases, J shed 10 bases, and the junction held 11 bases outside the gene matches. Here the CDR3 DNA reads TGTGCCAGCTCACCCAGTCAGGGGGCGGTACGGTCACCCCTCCACTTT. The encoded protein is CASSPSQGAVRSPLHF. The entire variable domain, with the rest obtained from reference TRBV18 and TRBJ1-6, is as follows: NAGVMQNPRHLVRRRGQEARLRCSPMKGHSHVYWYRQLPEEGLKFMVYLQKENIIDESGMPKERFSAEFPKEGPSILRIQQVVRGDSAAYFCASSPSQGAVRSPLHFGNGTRLTVT.

The chain joins TRBV6-4 to TRBJ2-1, with D possibly TRBD1 on 5 matching bases. V lost 2 bases to trimming and J lost 3 bases, with 14 bases between them. This CDR3 has 16 amino acids. Germline-derived CDR1 and CDR2 are MRHNA and SNTAGT. In DNA, the CDR3 is TGTGCCAGCAGTGACCAACCTAGGGGCGACTACAATGAGCAGTTCTTC. It yields the protein CASSDQPRGDYNEQFF.

The V gene is TRBV24-1, the J gene TRBJ2-5; 8 nucleotides agree with TRBD1. The CDR3 totals 15 residues. From germline, CDR1 is KGHDR and CDR2 SFDVKD. Trimming removed 6 bases from V and 4 bases from J; junction bases left unmatched: 9. CDR3 sequence reads: CATSTAGGRGETQYF. DNA of the CDR3: TGTGCCACCAGTACTGCAGGGGGCAGGGGAGAGACCCAGTACTTC.

This chain uses TRBV11-2 with TRBJ2-3, with 10 bases aligning to TRBD2. V lost 6 bases to trimming and J lost 0 bases; unmatched junction nucleotides: 3. Germline CDR1 and CDR2: SGHAT and FQNNGV. The CDR3 has 15 amino acids. The CDR3 spells CASRLAGKSTDTQYF. In DNA, the CDR3 is TGTGCCAGCAGACTAGCGGGAAAGAGCACAGATACGCAGTATTTT.

The J gene is TRBJ1-6, the V gene TRBV7-2; perhaps TRBD1 as D (6 bases). V shed 5 bases and J shed 8 bases, with 10 bases lying between them. CDR1 and CDR2 from the germline V gene are SGHTA and FQGNSA. The CDR3 covers 13 residues. In DNA, the CDR3 is TGTGCCAGCAGCCCATCAGGGGATTCACCCCTCCACTTT. Its translation: CASSPSGDSPLHF.

The CDR3 DNA follows: TGTGCCAGCAGCTTAACGGTTAGCGGTGGTGATACGCAGTATTTT. Encoded protein: CASSLTVSGGDTQYF. This rearrangement joins TRBV7-6 to TRBJ2-3, with a possible D match to TRBD2 (6 bases). V dropped 2 bases and J dropped 6 bases, with 15 bases sitting between them. CDR1 SGHVS and CDR2 FNYEAQ come from the germline V gene. The CDR3 sequence is 15 residues long. Full variable domain (outside the CDR3, taken from reference TRBV7-6 and TRBJ2-3): GAGVSQSPRYKVTKRGQDVALRCDPISGHVSLYWYRQALGQGPEFLTYFNYEAQQDKSGLPNDRFSAERPEGSISTLTIQRTEQRDSAMYRCASSLTVSGGDTQYFGPGTRLTVL.

The chain combines TRBV15 with TRBJ1-2; TRBD1 matches at 7 bases. This CDR3 contains 17 residues. The germline V gene has CDR1 LNHNV and CDR2 YYDKDF (reference sequence). J gave up 0 bases and V 3 bases, and 10 bases lay outside the gene matches. The CDR3 reads CATSSTGARRANYGYTF. In DNA form, the CDR3 reads TGTGCCACCAGCAGTACAGGGGCGCGGCGGGCTAACTATGGCTACACCTTC.

The chain uses TRBV5-6 and TRBJ2-5; D is ambiguous. The CDR3 sequence is 13 residues long. V lost 0 bases and J lost 5, with 8 bases in between. CDR1 and CDR2 from the germline V gene are SGHDT and YYEEEE. In nucleotides, the CDR3 is TGTGCCAGCAGCTTGGCCCTGGAGGAGACCCAGTACTTC. Translating gives CASSLALEETQYF. The whole variable domain, remainder taken from reference TRBV5-6 and TRBJ2-5, is DAGVTQSPTHLIKTRGQQVTLRCSPKSGHDTVSWYQQALGQGPQFIFQYYEEEERQRGNFPDRFSGHQFPNYSSELNVNALLLGDSALYLCASSLALEETQYFGPGTRLLVL.

The sample holds a few counts of this clone. The chain links TRBV7-8 to TRBJ2-5; 10 bases map to TRBD1. This CDR3 comprises 14 residues. After removal of 8 bases from V and 8 bases from J, the junction contained 11 bases not matched to a gene. The germline CDR1 and CDR2 sequences are SGHVS and FQNEAQ. DNA of the CDR3: TGTGCCAGCGGAGAGGACAGGGGGAAGGGTACCCAGTACTTC. Its protein is CASGEDRGKGTQYF.